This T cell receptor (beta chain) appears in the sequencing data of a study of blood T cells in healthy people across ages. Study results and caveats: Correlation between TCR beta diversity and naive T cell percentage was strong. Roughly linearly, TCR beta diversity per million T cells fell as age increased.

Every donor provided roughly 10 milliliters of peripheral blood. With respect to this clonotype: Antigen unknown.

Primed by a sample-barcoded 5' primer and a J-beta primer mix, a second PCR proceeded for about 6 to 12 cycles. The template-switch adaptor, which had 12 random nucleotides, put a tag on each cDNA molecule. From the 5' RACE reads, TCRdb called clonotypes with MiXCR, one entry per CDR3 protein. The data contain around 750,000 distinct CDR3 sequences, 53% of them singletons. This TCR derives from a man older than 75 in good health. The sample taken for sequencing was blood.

Written as DNA, the CDR3 is TGTGCCAGCAGTTTAGCGGACAGGGGCCACGAGCAGTACTTC. The encoded protein is CASSLADRGHEQYF. This rearrangement joins TRBV12-3 or TRBV12-4 to TRBJ2-7; 9 bases align to TRBD1. V was pared by 0 bases and J by 5 bases, with 2 bases of the junction left unmatched. The CDR3 loop spans 14 amino acids.